One sample yielded the 8 T cell receptor beta chains listed below, sequenced in a study of cytomegalovirus exposure and HLA in healthy donors. The PCR made use of 60 Vbeta and 13 Jbeta primers. TCRdb's copy holds only in-frame clones and misses some; the assay was immunoSEQ multiplex PCR. This repertoire shows about 140,000 clones, around 84% found once; its top ten account for about 2.5%. Sequencing was done on a sample of PBMCs. The receptors originated from a boy between 2 and 15 years old in good health and CMV-seronegative.

The chain is built from TRBV5-4 and TRBJ1-1; no clear D gene. Germline loops: CDR1 SGHNT, CDR2 YYREEE (reference sequence). The CDR3 contains 13 residues. V was trimmed by 1 base and J by 1 base, leaving 5 bases between them. CDR3 amino acids: CASSLWQNTEAFF. As DNA, the CDR3 is TGTGCCAGCAGCTTGTGGCAGAACACTGAAGCTTTCTTT.

The V gene is TRBV12-5, the J gene TRBJ2-7; D is perhaps TRBD2 (6 bases). V dropped 6 bases and J dropped 6 bases, with 12 bases sitting between them. The CDR3 has 12 amino acids. Germline CDR1 and CDR2: LGHNT and FRNRAP. CDR3 residues: CASGRGLGEQYF. CDR3 in DNA: TGTGCTAGTGGCCGGGGGTTGGGCGAGCAGTACTTC. The full variable domain, with the rest looked up from reference TRBV12-5 and TRBJ2-7, is DARVTQTPRHKVTEMGQEVTMRCQPILGHNTVFWYRQTMMQGLELLAYFRNRAPLDDSGMPKDRFSAEMPDATLATLKIQPSEPRDSAVYFCASGRGLGEQYFGPGTRLTVT.

The rearrangement joins TRBV9 to TRBJ1-4; 9 nucleotides agree with TRBD1. Trimming removed 0 bases from V and 5 bases from J; junction bases left unmatched: 5. Germline loops: CDR1 SGDLS, CDR2 YYNGEE. The length of the CDR3 is 16 residues. DNA of the CDR3: TGTGCCAGCAGCGTAGATCAGGACAGGGGAAATGAAAAACTGTTTTTT. Translating it yields CASSVDQDRGNEKLFF.

This chain connects TRBV19 to TRBJ2-1; 8 bases fit TRBD2. The CDR3 covers 14 residues. The V gene end was trimmed by 7 bases and the J gene end by 4 bases; junction bases not matched to a gene: 6. Germline loops: CDR1 LNHDA, CDR2 SQIVND (reference sequence). CDR3 in DNA: TGTGCCAGTAAACGGACTAGCAGTTACAATGAGCAGTTCTTC. It yields the protein CASKRTSSYNEQFF.

The V gene is TRBV7-7, the J gene TRBJ2-3; a possible D gene is TRBD1 (6 bases). Deletions cut 5 bases from V and 3 bases from J, with 9 bases between. Germline-derived CDR1 and CDR2 are SSHAT and FNYEAQ (reference sequence). This CDR3 has 13 amino acids. The chain's CDR3 is CASSGGQTDTQYF. CDR3 DNA sequence: TGTGCCAGCAGCGGTGGACAGACAGATACGCAGTATTTT.

The chain links TRBV29-1 to TRBJ1-2; 7 bases line up with TRBD1. After removal of 3 bases from V and 4 bases from J, the junction contained 11 bases not matched to a gene. Germline V gene data show CDR1 as SQVTM and CDR2 as ANQGSEA. CDR3 size: 15 residues. The CDR3 spells CSVDNGGGSSYGYTF. CDR3 coding DNA: TGCAGCGTTGATAATGGAGGGGGCAGCTCCTATGGCTACACCTTC.

This CDR3 reads CASTNTDGTYEQYF. As DNA, the CDR3 is TGTGCCAGCACCAACACGGACGGGACCTACGAGCAGTACTTC. V is TRBV6-5 and J is TRBJ2-7, with D possibly matching TRBD2 (5 bases). The V end was cut by 7 bases, the J end by 2 bases, with 15 bases between. The CDR3 is made up of 14 amino acids. Germline V lookup: CDR1 MNHEY, CDR2 SVGAGI.

In nucleotides, the CDR3 is TGTGCCAGCAGCCCACCGACTGGAGAAAAACTGTTTTTT. It translates to CASSPPTGEKLFF. This chain connects TRBV11-3 to TRBJ1-4; D unresolved. This CDR3 is built from 13 residues. The ends were cut back, 5 bases at V and 8 bases at J, with 12 bases in the middle. Looked up from germline, CDR1 is SGHNT and CDR2 is YENEEA.